The 24 T cell receptor beta chains below were found in one sample sequenced in a study of T cell changes during pregnancy in multiple sclerosis (dated by TCRdb to 2018 to 2020). The library was obtained by the immunoSEQ multiplex PCR assay. This immuneACCESS table, as held by TCRdb, lists in-frame sequences with V and J called but not all clones. Of the missing ones, under half trace to an unresolved V gene in checked studies; the others have no known cause. The sample table shows about 45,000 clones, and roughly 96% are seen once. Of the sample, under 0.9% falls within the top ten clones. This sample comprised peripheral blood, obtained in the second trimester of pregnancy. Receptor source: a female donor with multiple sclerosis, enrolled in a pregnancy study.

V and J are TRBV30 and TRBJ2-7; the match to TRBD2 covers 7 bases. This CDR3 is 13 amino acids long. Germline V gives CDR1 GTSNPN, CDR2 SVGIG (reference sequence). Germline trimming cut 0 bases from V and 2 bases from J; bases unmatched to any gene: 1. CDR3 region: CAWSVGLAYEQYF. CDR3 nucleotide sequence: TGTGCCTGGAGTGTAGGACTAGCCTACGAGCAGTACTTC.

The chain recombines TRBV4-1 with TRBJ2-7, with TRBD1 matching 9 bases. Germline assignment: CDR1 MGHRA and CDR2 YSYEKL. This CDR3 is 15 amino acids long. Unmatched junction bases numbered 4, after V lost 4 bases and J lost 0 bases. CDR3 sequence (DNA): TGCGCCAGCAGCCCAGGGACAGGGCGCTCCTACGAGCAGTACTTC. It encodes CASSPGTGRSYEQYF.

This chain connects TRBV28 to TRBJ2-7; D unclear. Germline loops: CDR1 MDHEN, CDR2 SYDVKM. CDR3 length: 15 amino acids. Trimming removed 5 bases at V and 3 bases at J, with 17 bases between. The CDR3 DNA reads TGTGCCAGCAGTGTTCCGAAGACTGTCTACTACGAGCAGTACTTC. It translates to CASSVPKTVYYEQYF.

This sequence joins TRBV29-1 and TRBJ1-3, with D possibly matching TRBD1 (5 bases). CDR1 is SQVTM and CDR2 is ANQGSEA in the germline V gene. The CDR3 is 12 amino acids. CDR3 amino acids: CGASDSGNTIYF. In DNA, the CDR3 is TGCGGGGCTTCCGACTCTGGAAACACCATATATTTT. Together with reference TRBV29-1 and TRBJ1-3, the CDR3 gives the full variable domain: SAVISQKPSRDICQRGTSLTIQCQVDSQVTMMFWYRQQPGQSLTLIATANQGSEATYESGFVIDKFPISRPNLTFSTLTVSNMSPEDSSIYLCGASDSGNTIYFGEGSWLTVV.

The rearrangement links TRBV11-3 to TRBJ2-3; 8 bases are shared with TRBD1. Trimming took 5 bases from V and 3 from J; bases not matched to a gene: 16. The CDR3 spans 18 residues. Germline CDR1 is SGHNT and CDR2 is YENEEA. CDR3 residues: CASSNRRQGPWGTDTQYF. In DNA form, the CDR3 reads TGTGCCAGCAGCAACCGGCGACAGGGGCCTTGGGGTACAGATACGCAGTATTTT. Supplemented by reference TRBV11-3 and TRBJ2-3, the full variable domain reads EAGVVQSPRYKIIEKKQPVAFWCNPISGHNTLYWYLQNLGQGPELLIRYENEEAVDDSQLPKDRFSAERLKGVDSTLKIQPAELGDSAVYLCASSNRRQGPWGTDTQYFGPGTRLTVL.

The chain combines TRBV5-1 with TRBJ2-5; D is perhaps TRBD2 (7 bases). The CDR3 has 15 amino acids. Germline-derived CDR1 and CDR2 are SGHRS and YFSETQ. V was cut by 3 bases and J by 5 bases, with 17 bases left in between. The CDR3 protein is CASSSGGGNRETQYF. The CDR3 DNA reads as TGCGCCAGCAGCTCCGGCGGGGGCAATCGGGAGACCCAGTACTTC.

The V call is TRBV2, the J call TRBJ2-1; perhaps TRBD2 as D (5 bases). Germline V CDR1 and CDR2: SNHLY, FYNNEI. This CDR3 is built from 15 residues. Trimming removed 6 bases at V and 5 bases at J, with 17 bases between. DNA for the CDR3: TGTGCCAGCAGGTCTAGAGAGGGCTGGGACAATGAGCAGTTCTTC. It specifies CASRSREGWDNEQFF.

The rearrangement links TRBV28 to TRBJ2-7; 9 bases line up with TRBD2. Unmatched junction bases numbered 6, after V lost 8 bases and J lost 4 bases. Per germline, CDR1 MDHEN and CDR2 SYDVKM. The CDR3 length is 13 residues. The CDR3 region has the DNA TGTGCCAGCCAACGGGCGGGAGGGTACGAGCAGTACTTC. It codes for CASQRAGGYEQYF.

The chain joins TRBV18 to TRBJ2-1; TRBD1 matches 9 bases. Germline lookup yields CDR1 KGHSH and CDR2 LQKENI. The CDR3 has 16 amino acids. The J segment lost 7 bases and the V segment lost 3 bases, leaving 10 bases of the junction unmatched. Written as DNA, the CDR3 is TGTGCCAGCTCACCCAGGGGGGACAGGGAGGTTAATGAGCAGTTCTTC. Translating gives CASSPRGDREVNEQFF.

This chain connects TRBV5-1 to TRBJ2-3; 8 nucleotides agree with TRBD1. Germline lookup yields CDR1 SGHRS and CDR2 YFSETQ. The CDR3 consists of 16 residues. Trimming removed 4 bases from V and 6 bases from J; junction bases left unmatched: 13. The CDR3 DNA sequence: TGCGCCAGCAGCGCGGGACAGGTCGACCAGGGGGATACGCAGTATTTT. Translating gives CASSAGQVDQGDTQYF.

The chain combines TRBV27 with TRBJ1-2; D gene unclear. This CDR3 contains 14 residues. Germline CDR1 reads MNHEY; CDR2 reads SMNVEV (reference sequence). Trimming removed 3 bases from V and 8 bases from J, with 16 bases in between. Written as DNA, the CDR3 is TGTGCCAGCAGTTTTCGCGGCCCATGGGAGGGCTACACCTTC. It codes for CASSFRGPWEGYTF.

The CDR3 region has the DNA TGTGCCAGCAGCCCAGGATGGTCAGACTACGAGCAGTACTTC. Protein: CASSPGWSDYEQYF. The chain carries TRBV11-2 and TRBJ2-7, with D unresolved. Trimming shortened V by 5 bases and J by 3 bases, and 14 bases separated the two germline ends. The CDR3 is made up of 14 amino acids. The germline CDR1 and CDR2 sequences are SGHAT and FQNNGV.

The chain is built from TRBV13 and TRBJ1-1; no reliable D call. Germline V gives CDR1 PRHDT, CDR2 FYEKMQ (reference sequence). Trimming took 7 bases from V and 1 from J, leaving 10 bases between them. This CDR3 region has 13 residues. The CDR3 loop reads CASTRGRNTEAFF. The CDR3 bases are TGTGCCAGCACCCGGGGTCGGAACACTGAAGCTTTCTTT. The whole variable domain, remainder taken from reference TRBV13 and TRBJ1-1, is AAGVIQSPRHLIKEKRETATLKCYPIPRHDTVYWYQQGPGQDPQFLISFYEKMQSDKGSIPDRFSAQQFSDYHSELNMSSLELGDSALYFCASTRGRNTEAFFGQGTRLTVV.

This rearrangement joins TRBV7-9 to TRBJ2-7; 9 bases align to TRBD1. CDR1 and CDR2 (germline): SEHNR, FQNEAQ (reference sequence). This CDR3 has 14 residues. Trimming cost V 5 bases and J 2 bases; bases outside gene matches: 4. The CDR3: CASSHGTGPYEQYF. CDR3 DNA: TGTGCCAGCAGCCACGGGACAGGGCCCTACGAGCAGTACTTC.

The rearrangement links TRBV20-1 to TRBJ2-7; possible D gene TRBD1, 5 bases. Germline V gives CDR1 DFQATT, CDR2 SNEGSKA (reference sequence). The CDR3 is made up of 11 amino acids. V gave up 6 bases and J gave up 6 bases, with 12 bases separating them. The CDR3 is CSATTGSEQYF. CDR3 coding DNA: TGCAGTGCCACTACAGGATCCGAGCAGTACTTC.

The chain joins TRBV4-1 to TRBJ2-7; weak D call: TRBD1 (5 bases). This CDR3 is 15 amino acids long. The germline gives CDR1 MGHRA, CDR2 YSYEKL. With 4 bases removed from V and 2 bases from J, the gap between germline ends came to 15 bases. CDR3 residues: CASSPNSGKTYEQYF. CDR3 DNA: TGCGCCAGCAGCCCAAACTCAGGGAAAACCTACGAGCAGTACTTC.

The gene calls are TRBV27 and TRBJ2-7; 11 bases align to TRBD2. Per germline, CDR1 MNHEY and CDR2 SMNVEV (reference sequence). The V and J ends lost 4 bases and 0 bases, in that order; junction bases with no gene match: 5. The CDR3 has 16 residues. DNA for the CDR3: TGTGCCAGCAGTTCACCCGGGACTAGCGGCTCCTACGAGCAGTACTTC. This sequence encodes CASSSPGTSGSYEQYF.

V usage is TRBV12-2 and J usage is TRBJ2-1; whether TRBD2, the table's D call, matches the DNA was not checked. TRBV12-2 is a pseudogene locus. The CDR3 is 17 residues long. The CDR3 loop is CASRLAGTGTSVVEQFF. CDR3 coding DNA: TGTGCAAGTCGCTTAGCCGGTACGGGGACTAGCGTGGTTGAGCAGTTCTTC.

The genes are TRBV7-9 and TRBJ2-5; D is unclear. This CDR3 has 13 residues. CDR1 is SEHNR and CDR2 is FQNEAQ in the germline V gene (reference sequence). With 2 bases removed from V and 4 bases from J, the gap between germline ends came to 8 bases. CDR3 loop: CASSLYSRETQYF. The CDR3 region has the DNA TGTGCCAGCAGCTTATACTCGAGAGAGACCCAGTACTTC.

The rearrangement links TRBV7-2 to TRBJ2-1; 8 bases fit TRBD2. Germline V gives CDR1 SGHTA, CDR2 FQGNSA. There are 16 residues in the CDR3. The J segment lost 0 bases and the V segment lost 2 bases, leaving 3 bases of the junction unmatched. CDR3 in DNA: TGTGCCAGCAGCTTACAAAGCGGGGGCTCCTACAATGAGCAGTTCTTC. The encoded protein is CASSLQSGGSYNEQFF.

V is TRBV7-6 and J is TRBJ2-1, with 15 bases identical to TRBD2. This CDR3 is built from 14 residues. Germline lookup yields CDR1 SGHVS and CDR2 FNYEAQ. V shed 2 bases, J shed 13 bases, and the junction held 3 bases outside the gene matches. The CDR3 bases are TGTGCCAGCAGCTTACCGGGACTAGCGGGAGGACAGTTCTTC. Its translation: CASSLPGLAGGQFF.

The rearrangement links TRBV28 to TRBJ2-3; D is possibly TRBD2 (6 bases). V shed 6 bases and J shed 11 bases, with 21 bases lying between them. From germline, CDR1 is MDHEN and CDR2 SYDVKM. CDR3 length: 14 amino acids. CDR3 in amino acids: CASSPPGGGMGQYF. For the CDR3, the DNA is TGTGCCAGCAGCCCACCAGGAGGCGGGATGGGGCAGTATTTT.

The chain joins TRBV28 to TRBJ2-1; 9 bases are shared with TRBD1. With 3 bases clipped from V and 6 bases from J, the junction kept 6 bases outside the gene matches. This CDR3 has 15 residues. Germline V gene data show CDR1 as MDHEN and CDR2 as SYDVKM. The CDR3 loop is CASSLGQGLGNEQFF. In DNA, the CDR3 is TGTGCCAGCAGTTTGGGACAGGGTCTGGGCAATGAGCAGTTCTTC.

This clone was detected only once. This chain joins TRBV19 and TRBJ1-2; D is uncertain. The CDR3 sequence is 12 residues long. Germline V gives CDR1 LNHDA, CDR2 SQIVND (reference sequence). Trimming left V 9 bases short and J 4 bases short, with 12 bases between. The CDR3 loop is CASTPGFYGYTF. DNA of the CDR3: TGTGCCAGCACTCCGGGATTCTATGGCTACACCTTC.